One sample yielded the 10 T cell receptor beta chains listed below, sequenced in a study of technical replicates of blood from a handful of donors. Some clones are missing from TCRdb's copy, which holds only in-frame ones; the method was immunoSEQ multiplex PCR. Among about 50,000 clones listed, about 96% were seen once. Sequencing was performed on T cells isolated from PBMCs. The receptors derive from a human donor in good health.

Points on this clone: This specimen includes other DNA sequences encoding the same CDR3. This rearrangement joins TRBV5-4 to TRBJ2-7; 13 bases fit TRBD2. Germline CDR1 reads SGHNT; CDR2 reads YYREEE (reference sequence). Trimming removed 0 bases from V and 3 bases from J; junction bases left unmatched: 0. The CDR3 extends over 15 amino acids. The CDR3 nucleotides are TGTGCCAGCAGCTTGGGACTAGCGGGAGGCTACGAGCAGTACTTC. This sequence encodes CASSLGLAGGYEQYF.

This chain uses TRBV6-5 with TRBJ2-1, with a tentative D call TRBD2 (5 bases). V lost 2 bases and J 1 base, leaving 9 bases between the germline ends. The V gene's germline CDR1 is MNHEY and CDR2 SVGAGI. This CDR3 has 15 amino acids. CDR3 bases: TGTGCCAGCAGTTACCGCAGAGGGTCCTACAATGAGCAGTTCTTC. It encodes CASSYRRGSYNEQFF.

V gene TRBV27 combines with J gene TRBJ2-7, with 8 bases that match TRBD2. Per the germline V gene, CDR1 is MNHEY and CDR2 is SMNVEV (reference sequence). The length of the CDR3 is 15 residues. The V and J ends lost 2 bases and 0 bases, in that order; junction bases with no gene match: 3. The CDR3 protein is CASSLDGGGSYEQYF. For the CDR3, the DNA is TGTGCCAGCAGTTTAGACGGGGGGGGCTCCTACGAGCAGTACTTC.

The chain couples TRBV19 to TRBJ1-5, with a weak D call TRBD1 (5 bases). Germline V gene lookup returns CDR1 LNHDA and CDR2 SQIVND (reference sequence). The CDR3 totals 14 residues. Trimming removed 8 bases at V and 1 base at J, with 12 bases between. CDR3 residues: CASSGWLSNQPQHF. The CDR3 nucleotides are TGTGCCAGTTCAGGGTGGTTAAGCAATCAGCCCCAGCATTTT. The whole variable domain, remainder taken from reference TRBV19 and TRBJ1-5, is DGGITQSPKYLFRKEGQNVTLSCEQNLNHDAMYWYRQDPGQGLRLIYYSQIVNDFQKGDIAEGYSVSREKKESFPLTVTSAQKNPTAFYLCASSGWLSNQPQHFGDGTRLSIL.

The chain combines TRBV30 with TRBJ2-5; TRBD1 might be the D (5 bases). Germline V gene data show CDR1 as GTSNPN and CDR2 as SVGIG (reference sequence). The V end lost 2 bases, the J end lost 2 bases, and 6 bases lay between the germline ends. The CDR3 length is 12 residues. Written as DNA, the CDR3 is TGTGCCTGGAGTAGGGGACAAGAGACCCAGTACTTC. Translated: CAWSRGQETQYF.

The CDR3 sequence: CASSLDKTSGSETQYF. The CDR3 DNA follows: TGTGCCAGCAGCCTTGATAAGACTAGCGGGAGCGAGACCCAGTACTTC. The chain is built from TRBV9 and TRBJ2-5, with TRBD2 identical over 12 bases. The trim removed 4 bases at V and 5 bases at J, leaving 9 bases unmatched. The CDR3 consists of 16 residues. CDR1 and CDR2 from the germline V gene are SGDLS and YYNGEE.

As DNA, the CDR3 is TGTGCCAGCAGCAAGGGACAGCCTAGCTACGAGCAGTACTTC. This translates into CASSKGQPSYEQYF. The rearrangement uses TRBV11-2 and TRBJ2-7; 7 nucleotides align to TRBD1. The CDR3 length is 14 residues. Germline V CDR1 and CDR2: SGHAT, FQNNGV. Trimming cost V 5 bases and J 3 bases; bases outside gene matches: 7.

The rearrangement uses TRBV5-1 and TRBJ1-1; unclear D gene. Trimming pared 1 base from V and 0 bases from J, leaving 13 bases between. The length of the CDR3 is 16 residues. Germline CDR1 reads SGHRS; CDR2 reads YFSETQ. CDR3 residues: CASSLTAGYLNTEAFF. The CDR3 DNA sequence: TGCGCCAGCAGCTTGACGGCGGGGTACTTGAACACTGAAGCTTTCTTT.

The chain joins TRBV10-3 to TRBJ2-7; 9 bases are a match to TRBD2. The CDR3 spans 15 residues. V shed 4 bases, J shed 6 bases, and the junction held 10 bases outside the gene matches. CDR1 and CDR2 (germline): ENHRY, SYGVKD. The CDR3 reads CAISGPSGTAGEQYF. DNA for the CDR3: TGTGCCATCAGTGGGCCTAGCGGGACAGCGGGCGAGCAGTACTTC.

This clone came up once. The chain combines TRBV29-1 with TRBJ2-7, with TRBD1 matching over 11 bases. V lost 3 bases to trimming and J lost 6 bases; unmatched junction nucleotides: 4. The germline gives CDR1 SQVTM, CDR2 ANQGSEA. The length of the CDR3 is 13 residues. The DNA of the CDR3 is TGCAGCGTTGACAGGACAGGGGGCAGCGAGCAGTACTTC. It codes for CSVDRTGGSEQYF.